This T cell receptor beta chain was sequenced in a study of OX40 agonist ivuxolimab in advanced cancers. Background on the study: Dose-escalation cases comprised hepatocellular carcinoma, melanoma, renal cell or head and neck cancer. Eligibility admitted prior anti-PD-1, anti-PD-L1 or anti-CTLA-4 therapy; 40% had some.

Generated by immunoSEQ multiplex PCR, the TCRdb table keeps only in-frame clones and is missing some. The data hold about 79,000 clones, with 92% observed a single time. Trimming left V 0 bases short and J 8 bases short, with 18 bases between. The germline gives CDR1 SGHNT, CDR2 YENEEA. The CDR3 contains 16 residues. The sample in question was CD4+ or CD8+ T cells sorted from blood, obtained in a trial of the OX40 agonist ivuxolimab. This TCR derives from an adult with an advanced solid tumor such as melanoma, head and neck, liver or kidney cancer. The chain uses TRBV11-3 and TRBJ2-3, with D perhaps TRBD2 (7 bases). CDR3 DNA sequence: TGTGCCAGCAGCTTAGATCCGGGCGGGGGCCGGGGTACGCAGTATTTT. It codes for CASSLDPGGGRGTQYF.